The rows below give T cell receptor beta chains drawn from one sample of a study of T cell responses to AZD1222 COVID-19 vaccine. Sequencing was performed with immunoSEQ multiplex PCR; in TCRdb, only in-frame clones are kept and a portion is missing. The profile covers about 140,000 clones, with about nine tenths appearing a single time and 4.7% taken by the ten largest. Source: peripheral blood, taken on day 0 of AZD1222 vaccination. The source of these receptors is an adult in good health. Each CDR3 is given with its conserved first and last residue. A D gene is named only where the DNA matches it firmly. Where a row states a size, it is once, few, many or the class of an expanded clone; other rows omit it.

>TRBV4-2|TRBD2|few|TRBJ2-1
CASSQHGTSGGNEQFF
TGTGCCAGCAGCCAACACGGGACTAGCGGGGGCAATGAGCAGTTCTTC
>TRBV3-1/TRBV3-2|NA|once|TRBJ2-1
CASSQEPARYNEQFF
TGTGCCAGCAGCCAAGAACCAGCCCGCTACAATGAGCAGTTCTTC
>TRBV18|TRBD1|once|TRBJ1-1
CASSPESRAGGRGTEAFF
TGTGCCAGCTCACCAGAGTCGCGGGCAGGGGGCCGGGGCACTGAAGCTTTCTTT
>TRBV27|TRBD2|NA|TRBJ2-7
CASSLLAGGPSEQYF
TGTGCCAGCAGTTTATTGGCGGGAGGGCCCTCCGAGCAGTACTTC
>TRBV30|NA|NA|TRBJ2-2
CAWSVGSNTGELFF
TGTGCCTGGAGTGTAGGATCTAACACCGGGGAGCTGTTTTTT
>TRBV7-3|TRBD1|few|TRBJ1-2
CASSPTPDRGFYGYTF
TGTGCCAGCAGCCCGACCCCCGACAGGGGGTTCTATGGCTACACCTTC
>TRBV7-8|TRBD2|NA|TRBJ2-7
CASRVGGLAGSYEQYF
TGTGCCAGCAGAGTCGGGGGGCTAGCGGGATCCTACGAGCAGTACTTC
>TRBV11-2|NA|NA|TRBJ1-1
CASSFTGTSNTEAFF
TGTGCCAGCAGCTTTACCGGGACATCCAACACTGAAGCTTTCTTT
>TRBV19|TRBD1|once|TRBJ1-1
CASRPQGTLNTEAFF
TGTGCCAGTAGACCACAGGGGACCCTCAACACTGAAGCTTTCTTT
>TRBV5-5|NA|NA|TRBJ2-2
CASSRTGSTGELFF
TGTGCCAGCAGCCGTACAGGGAGCACCGGGGAGCTGTTTTTT
>TRBV18|TRBD1|few|TRBJ1-1
CASSVTGATSKTEAFF
TGTGCCAGCTCAGTGACAGGGGCGACGAGTAAGACTGAAGCTTTCTTT
>TRBV28|NA|NA|TRBJ1-6
CASSFPPNAPLHF
TGTGCCAGCAGTTTCCCCCCAAACGCACCCCTCCACTTT
>TRBV5-1|TRBD1|NA|TRBJ1-2
CASSPLDRGGQGGGYTF
TGCGCCAGCAGCCCTCTTGACAGGGGGGGCCAGGGAGGTGGCTACACCTTC
>TRBV10-3|NA|few|TRBJ2-7
CAISETGQEHEQYF
TGTGCCATCAGTGAGACGGGGCAAGAACACGAGCAGTACTTC
>TRBV7-8|TRBD1|NA|TRBJ1-6
CASSLVGQGGMRYPAGWSPLHF
TGTGCCAGCAGCTTAGTTGGACAGGGTGGCATGCGATACCCAGCGGGGTGGTCACCCCTCCACTTT
>TRBV19|TRBD2|NA|TRBJ2-7
CASSPGLAGALEQYF
TGTGCCAGTAGTCCGGGACTAGCGGGAGCTCTGGAGCAGTACTTC
>TRBV11-2|TRBD2|few|TRBJ2-7
CASSLDRLAGTYEQYF
TGTGCCAGCAGCTTAGATAGACTAGCGGGGACCTACGAGCAGTACTTC
>TRBV6-5|TRBD1|NA|TRBJ1-2
CASKTGVYGYTF
TGTGCCAGCAAGACAGGGGTCTATGGCTACACCTTC
>TRBV6-5|NA|NA|TRBJ1-2
CASSYSGGTGGYTF
TGTGCCAGCAGTTACTCGGGCGGTACGGGTGGCTACACCTTC
>TRBV12-3/TRBV12-4|NA|once|TRBJ2-1
CASSLARNEQFF
TGTGCCAGCAGCCTTGCGCGCAATGAGCAGTTCTTC
>TRBV19|TRBD2|NA|TRBJ2-5
CASSMASGRTQYF
TGTGCCAGTAGTATGGCTAGCGGGAGGACTCAGTACTTC
>TRBV30|NA|NA|TRBJ1-2
CAWSVARGVGYTF
TGTGCCTGGAGTGTAGCCAGGGGCGTGGGCTACACCTTC
>TRBV6-6|NA|NA|TRBJ1-1
CASSPPGTGPVNTEAFF
TGTGCCAGCAGTCCCCCCGGAACGGGGCCCGTGAACACTGAAGCTTTCTTT